This T cell receptor beta chain comes out of a study of T cell responses to AZD1222 COVID-19 vaccine. Germline CDR1 is MNHEY and CDR2 is SMNVEV (reference sequence). This CDR3 has 15 amino acids. Trimming stripped 8 bases from V and 0 bases from J, with 11 bases between. Method: immunoSEQ multiplex PCR; TCRdb's copy keeps in-frame clones and lacks some. The table has 150,000 or so clones, about nine tenths seen once. The specimen was peripheral blood, collected on day 0 of AZD1222 vaccination. J is TRBJ1-6 and V is TRBV27, with a tentative D call TRBD1 (6 bases). The receptor was isolated from an adult in good health. CDR3 loop: CASQQGFSYNSPLHF. In nucleotides, the CDR3 is TGTGCCAGCCAACAGGGCTTCTCCTATAATTCACCCCTCCACTTT.